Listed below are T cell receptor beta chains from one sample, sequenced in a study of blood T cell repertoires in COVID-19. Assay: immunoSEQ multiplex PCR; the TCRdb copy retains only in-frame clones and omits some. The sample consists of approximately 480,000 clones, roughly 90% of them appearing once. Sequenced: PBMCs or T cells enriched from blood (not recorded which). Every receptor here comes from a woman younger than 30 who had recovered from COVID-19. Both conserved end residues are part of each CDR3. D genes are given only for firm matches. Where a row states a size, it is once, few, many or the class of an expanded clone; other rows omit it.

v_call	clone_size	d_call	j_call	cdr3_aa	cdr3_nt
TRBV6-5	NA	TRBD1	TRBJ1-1	CATSRGHTEAFF	TGTGCCACCTCCAGGGGGCACACTGAAGCTTTCTTT
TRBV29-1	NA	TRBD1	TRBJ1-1	CSAWTGDTEAFF	TGCAGCGCATGGACAGGGGACACTGAAGCTTTCTTT
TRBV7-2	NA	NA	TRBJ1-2	CASSFRDPIEGYTF	TGTGCCAGCAGCTTCAGGGATCCCATAGAGGGCTACACCTTC
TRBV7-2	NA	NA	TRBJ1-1	CASSLAAGNTEAFF	TGTGCCAGCAGCTTAGCAGCAGGAAACACTGAAGCTTTCTTT
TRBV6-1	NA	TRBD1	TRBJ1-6	CASSEDRQGDSPLHF	TGTGCCAGCAGTGAAGACCGACAGGGGGATTCACCCCTCCACTTT
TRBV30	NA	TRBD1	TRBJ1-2	CAWRGDRASYGYTF	TGTGCCTGGAGGGGAGACAGGGCCTCCTATGGCTACACCTTC
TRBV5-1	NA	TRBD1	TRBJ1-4	CAGLGRTGEKLFF	TGCGCCGGCCTCGGGCGGACAGGAGAAAAACTGTTTTTT
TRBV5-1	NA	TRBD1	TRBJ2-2	CASSPRQGIHRDTGELFF	TGCGCCAGCAGTCCAAGACAGGGGATACACAGGGACACCGGGGAGCTGTTTTTT
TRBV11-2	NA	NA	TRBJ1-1	CASSLGRRANTEAFF	TGTGCCAGCAGCTTAGGGCGGAGAGCCAACACTGAAGCTTTCTTT
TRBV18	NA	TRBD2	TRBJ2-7	CASSRLAGDSYEQYF	TGTGCCAGCTCGCGACTAGCGGGGGACTCCTACGAGCAGTACTTC
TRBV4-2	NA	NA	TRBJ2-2	CASSPTGWKVAANTGELFF	TGTGCCAGCAGCCCAACTGGGTGGAAGGTAGCGGCGAACACCGGGGAGCTGTTTTTT
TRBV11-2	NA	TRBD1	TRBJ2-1	CASSSLTGAYNEQFF	TGTGCCAGCAGCTCGTTGACAGGGGCCTACAATGAGCAGTTCTTC
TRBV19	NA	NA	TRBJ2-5	CASSMDRQETQYF	TGTGCCAGTAGTATGGACAGACAAGAGACCCAGTACTTC
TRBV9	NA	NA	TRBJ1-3	CASSVFPTQFDSGNTIYF	TGTGCCAGCAGCGTATTTCCAACACAATTTGACTCTGGAAACACCATATATTTT
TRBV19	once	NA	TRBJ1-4	CASSQTRTANEKLFF	TGTGCCAGTAGCCAGACCCGGACAGCAAATGAAAAACTGTTTTTT
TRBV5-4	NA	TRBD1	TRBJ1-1	CASSTPGQAEAFF	TGTGCCAGCAGCACGCCGGGACAGGCTGAAGCTTTCTTT
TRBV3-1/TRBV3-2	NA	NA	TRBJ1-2	CVSSPGPFKGYTF	TGTGTCAGCAGCCCCGGTCCATTCAAGGGCTACACCTTC
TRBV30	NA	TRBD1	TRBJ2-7	CAWSSGQGALQYF	TGTGCCTGGAGTTCGGGACAGGGGGCTTTGCAGTACTTC
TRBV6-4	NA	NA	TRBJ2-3	CASSYTESTDTQYF	TGTGCCAGCAGCTACACGGAGTCCACAGATACGCAGTATTTT
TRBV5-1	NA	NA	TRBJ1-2	CASSPGQTYTF	TGCGCCAGCAGCCCCGGACAGACCTACACCTTC
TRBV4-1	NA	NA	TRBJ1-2	CASSRGETVNYGYTF	TGCGCCAGCAGTCGCGGGGAGACGGTGAACTATGGCTACACCTTC
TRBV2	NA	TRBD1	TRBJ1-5	CASRGTASNQPQHF	TGTGCCAGCAGGGGGACAGCAAGCAATCAGCCCCAGCATTTT
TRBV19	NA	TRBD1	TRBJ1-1	CASSPSGTGDDTEAFF	TGTGCCAGTAGTCCATCCGGGACAGGGGACGATACTGAAGCTTTCTTT
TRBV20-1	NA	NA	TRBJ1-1	CSARHQGEAFF	TGCAGTGCTAGACACCAGGGTGAAGCTTTCTTT
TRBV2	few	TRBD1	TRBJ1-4	CASGTEDEKLFF	TGTGCCAGCGGGACAGAAGATGAAAAACTGTTTTTT
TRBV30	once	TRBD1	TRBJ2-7	CAWSVVTGGVHEQYF	TGTGCCTGGAGTGTAGTAACAGGGGGTGTCCACGAGCAGTACTTC
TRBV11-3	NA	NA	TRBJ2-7	CASSPPGEASCSYEQYF	TGTGCCAGCAGCCCGCCGGGAGAAGCGAGTTGCTCCTACGAGCAGTACTTC
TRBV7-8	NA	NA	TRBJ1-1	CASSSTPGRDTEAFF	TGTGCCAGCAGTTCTACCCCGGGGAGGGACACTGAAGCTTTCTTT
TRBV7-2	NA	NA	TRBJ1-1	CASSFRETEAFF	TGTGCCAGCAGCTTTAGGGAGACTGAAGCTTTCTTT
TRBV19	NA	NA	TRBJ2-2	CASTNSFHTGELFF	TGTGCCAGTACTAACAGTTTCCACACCGGGGAGCTGTTTTTT
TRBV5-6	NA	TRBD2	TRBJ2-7	CASSPGAGGLYEQYF	TGTGCCAGCAGCCCGGGAGCGGGGGGGCTGTACGAGCAGTACTTC
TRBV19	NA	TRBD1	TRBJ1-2	CASSLRGPDRGNYGYTF	TGTGCCAGTAGTCTTCGAGGGCCAGACAGGGGTAACTATGGCTACACCTTC
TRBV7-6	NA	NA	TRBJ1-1	CASSQGGGAEAFF	TGTGCCAGCAGCCAAGGGGGGGGCGCTGAAGCTTTCTTT
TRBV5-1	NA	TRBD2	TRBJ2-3	CASSLEPSGGEDTQYF	TGCGCCAGCAGTCTGGAACCCAGCGGGGGGGAAGATACGCAGTATTTT
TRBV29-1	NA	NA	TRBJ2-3	CSVRRLLTDTQYF	TGCAGCGTCCGACGACTACTCACAGATACGCAGTATTTT
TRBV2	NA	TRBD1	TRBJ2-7	CASSSGQGYEQYF	TGTGCCAGCAGTTCGGGACAGGGGTACGAGCAGTACTTC
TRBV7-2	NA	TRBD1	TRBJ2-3	CASRKGQGRDTQYF	TGTGCCAGCAGGAAAGGACAGGGCAGAGATACGCAGTATTTT
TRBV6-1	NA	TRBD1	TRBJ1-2	CASSERTGGYTF	TGTGCCAGCAGTGAAAGGACAGGGGGCTACACCTTC
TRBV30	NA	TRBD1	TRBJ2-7	CAWSGDRDGEQYF	TGTGCCTGGAGTGGGGACAGGGATGGGGAGCAGTACTTC
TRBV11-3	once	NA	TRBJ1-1	CASSLGSGGNTEAFF	TGTGCCAGCAGCTTAGGGTCCGGGGGTAACACTGAAGCTTTCTTT
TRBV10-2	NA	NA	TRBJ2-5	CASTSQGTETQYF	TGCGCCAGCACCAGCCAGGGGACAGAGACCCAGTACTTC
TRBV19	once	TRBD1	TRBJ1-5	CASSFAQGLHQPQHF	TGTGCCAGTAGTTTTGCACAGGGGCTCCATCAGCCCCAGCATTTT
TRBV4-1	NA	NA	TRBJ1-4	CASSRTMGEKLFF	TGCGCCAGCAGCCGGACTATGGGTGAAAAACTGTTTTTT
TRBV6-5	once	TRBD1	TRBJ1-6	CASSYDPGGNSPLHF	TGTGCCAGCAGTTATGACCCAGGGGGTAATTCACCCCTCCACTTT
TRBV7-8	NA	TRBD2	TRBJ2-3	CASSQTSGGASDTQYF	TGTGCCAGCAGCCAAACCAGCGGGGGGGCCTCAGATACGCAGTATTTT
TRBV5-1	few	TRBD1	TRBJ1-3	CASSHGTGAGNTIYF	TGCGCCAGCAGCCATGGGACAGGGGCTGGAAACACCATATATTTT
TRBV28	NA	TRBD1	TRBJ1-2	CASSPPDRESGYGYTF	TGTGCCAGCAGCCCGCCGGACAGGGAAAGTGGCTATGGCTACACCTTC